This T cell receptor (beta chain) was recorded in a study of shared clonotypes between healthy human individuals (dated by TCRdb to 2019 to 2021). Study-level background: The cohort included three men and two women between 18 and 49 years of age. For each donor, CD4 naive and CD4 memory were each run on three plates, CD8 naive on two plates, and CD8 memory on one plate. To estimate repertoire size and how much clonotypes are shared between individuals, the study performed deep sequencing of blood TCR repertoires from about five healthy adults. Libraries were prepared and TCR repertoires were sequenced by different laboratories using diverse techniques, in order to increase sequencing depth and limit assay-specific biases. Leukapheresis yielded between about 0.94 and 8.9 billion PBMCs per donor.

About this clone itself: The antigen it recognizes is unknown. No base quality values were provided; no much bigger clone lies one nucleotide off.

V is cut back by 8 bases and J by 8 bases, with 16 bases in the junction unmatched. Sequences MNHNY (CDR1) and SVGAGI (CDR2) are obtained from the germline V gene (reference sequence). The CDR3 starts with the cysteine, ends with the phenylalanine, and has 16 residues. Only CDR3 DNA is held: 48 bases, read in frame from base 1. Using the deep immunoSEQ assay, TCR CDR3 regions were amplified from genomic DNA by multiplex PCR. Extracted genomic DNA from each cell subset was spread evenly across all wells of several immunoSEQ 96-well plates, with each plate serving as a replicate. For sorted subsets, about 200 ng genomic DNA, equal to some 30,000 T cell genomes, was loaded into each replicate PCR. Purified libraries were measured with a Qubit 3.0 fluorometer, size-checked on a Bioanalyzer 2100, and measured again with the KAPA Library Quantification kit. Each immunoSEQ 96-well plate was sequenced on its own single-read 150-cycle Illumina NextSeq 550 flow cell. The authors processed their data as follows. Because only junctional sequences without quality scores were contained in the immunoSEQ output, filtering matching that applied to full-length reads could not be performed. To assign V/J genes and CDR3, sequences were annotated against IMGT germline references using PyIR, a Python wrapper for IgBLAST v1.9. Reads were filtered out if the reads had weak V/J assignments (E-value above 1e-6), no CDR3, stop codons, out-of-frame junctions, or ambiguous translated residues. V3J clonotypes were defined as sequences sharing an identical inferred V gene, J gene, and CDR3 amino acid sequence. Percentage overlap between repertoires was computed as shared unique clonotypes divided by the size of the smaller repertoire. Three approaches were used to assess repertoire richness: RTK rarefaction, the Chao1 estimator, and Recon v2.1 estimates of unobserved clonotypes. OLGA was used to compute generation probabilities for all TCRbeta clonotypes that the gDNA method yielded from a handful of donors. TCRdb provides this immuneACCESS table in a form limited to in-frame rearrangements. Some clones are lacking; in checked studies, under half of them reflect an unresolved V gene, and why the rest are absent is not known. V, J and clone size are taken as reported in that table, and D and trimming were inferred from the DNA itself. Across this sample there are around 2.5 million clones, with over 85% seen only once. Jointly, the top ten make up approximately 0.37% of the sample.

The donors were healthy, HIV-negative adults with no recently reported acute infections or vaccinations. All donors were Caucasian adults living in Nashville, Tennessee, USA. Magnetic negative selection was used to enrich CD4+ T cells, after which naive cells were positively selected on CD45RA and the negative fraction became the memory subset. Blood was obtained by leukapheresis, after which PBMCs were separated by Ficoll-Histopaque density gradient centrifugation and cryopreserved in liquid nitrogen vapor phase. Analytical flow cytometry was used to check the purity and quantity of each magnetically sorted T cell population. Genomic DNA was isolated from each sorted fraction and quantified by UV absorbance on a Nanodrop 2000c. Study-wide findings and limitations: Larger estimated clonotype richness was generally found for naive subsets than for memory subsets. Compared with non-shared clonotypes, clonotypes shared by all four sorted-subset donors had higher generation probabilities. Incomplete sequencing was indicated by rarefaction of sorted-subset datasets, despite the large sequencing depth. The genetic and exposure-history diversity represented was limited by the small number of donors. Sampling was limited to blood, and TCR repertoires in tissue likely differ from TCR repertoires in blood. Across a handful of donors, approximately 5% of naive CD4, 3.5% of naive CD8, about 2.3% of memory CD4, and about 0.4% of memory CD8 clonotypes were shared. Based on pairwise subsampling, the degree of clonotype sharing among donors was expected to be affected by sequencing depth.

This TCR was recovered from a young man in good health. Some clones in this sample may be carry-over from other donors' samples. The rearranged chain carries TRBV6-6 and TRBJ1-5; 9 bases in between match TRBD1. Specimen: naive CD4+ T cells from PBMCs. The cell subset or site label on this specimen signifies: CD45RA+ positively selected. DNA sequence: TGTGCCAGCTGTCCCGGGACAGGGCTATCTCCGGAGCCCCAGCATTTT. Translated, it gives CASCPGTGLSPEPQHF.